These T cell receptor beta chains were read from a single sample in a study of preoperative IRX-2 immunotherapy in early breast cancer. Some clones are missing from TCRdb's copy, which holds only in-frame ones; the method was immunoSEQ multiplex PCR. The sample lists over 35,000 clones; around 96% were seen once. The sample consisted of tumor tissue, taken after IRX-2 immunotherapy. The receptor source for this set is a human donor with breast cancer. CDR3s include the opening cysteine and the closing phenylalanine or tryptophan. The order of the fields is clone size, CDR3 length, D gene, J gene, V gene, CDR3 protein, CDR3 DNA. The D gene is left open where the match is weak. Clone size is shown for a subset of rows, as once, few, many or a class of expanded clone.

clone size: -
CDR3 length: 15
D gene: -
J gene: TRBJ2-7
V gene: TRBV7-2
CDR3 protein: CASSLSAGAPYEQYF
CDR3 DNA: TGTGCCAGCAGCTTAAGTGCGGGGGCCCCCTACGAGCAGTACTTC

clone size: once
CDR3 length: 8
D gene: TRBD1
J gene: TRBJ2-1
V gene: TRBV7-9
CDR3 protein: CAGQGGFF
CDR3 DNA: TGTGCCGGACAGGGGGGGTTCTTC

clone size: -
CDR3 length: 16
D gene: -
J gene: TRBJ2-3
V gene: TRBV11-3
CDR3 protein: CASSLRAAESTDTQYF
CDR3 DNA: TGTGCCAGCAGCTTAAGGGCAGCGGAATCAACAGATACGCAGTATTTT

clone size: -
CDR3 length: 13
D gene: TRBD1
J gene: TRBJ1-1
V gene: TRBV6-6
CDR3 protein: CASTKTGWPEAFF
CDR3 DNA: TGTGCCAGCACCAAGACAGGGTGGCCTGAAGCTTTCTTT

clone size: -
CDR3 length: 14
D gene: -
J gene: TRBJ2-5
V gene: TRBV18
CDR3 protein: CASSQTTLKETQYF
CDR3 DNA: TGTGCCAGCTCCCAGACAACCCTCAAAGAGACCCAGTACTTC

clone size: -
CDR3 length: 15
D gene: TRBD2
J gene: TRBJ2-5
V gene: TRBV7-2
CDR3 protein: CASSFYPGGQETQYF
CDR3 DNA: TGTGCCAGCAGCTTTTACCCCGGGGGGCAAGAGACCCAGTACTTC

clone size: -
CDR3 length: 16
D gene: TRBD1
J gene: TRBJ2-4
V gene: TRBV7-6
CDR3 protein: CASSFRDRGGENIQYF
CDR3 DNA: TGTGCCAGCAGCTTCCGGGACAGGGGTGGAGAAAACATTCAGTACTTC

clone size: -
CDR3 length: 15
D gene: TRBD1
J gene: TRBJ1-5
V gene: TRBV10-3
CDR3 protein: CAISPGQGSFQPQHF
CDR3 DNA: TGTGCCATCAGCCCGGGACAGGGAAGTTTCCAGCCCCAGCATTTT

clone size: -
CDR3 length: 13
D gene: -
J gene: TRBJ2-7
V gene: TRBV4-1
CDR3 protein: CASSHLVTYEQYF
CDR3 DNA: TGCGCCAGCAGCCACCTGGTGACCTACGAGCAGTACTTC

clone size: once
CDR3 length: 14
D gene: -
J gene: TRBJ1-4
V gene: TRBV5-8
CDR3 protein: CASRDLTANEKLFF
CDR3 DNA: TGTGCCAGCAGAGACCTGACAGCTAATGAAAAACTGTTTTTT